This T cell receptor (beta chain) derives from a study of lymphopenia after photon versus proton radiotherapy. Study-level findings and limits: Oligoclonal CD8+ Temra expansion after nadir drove photon patients' diversity drop.

This table comes from immunoSEQ multiplex PCR, and its TCRdb copy is limited to in-frame clones, with some not included. Of around 23,000 clones listed, nearly 95% are singletons. Germline CDR1 SGHTA, CDR2 FQGNSA. V trimming: 3 bases; J trimming: 0 bases; junction bases outside the gene matches: 4. CDR3 length: 15 residues. On this clone: Its antigen is undetermined.

The receptor was isolated from a woman aged 70-85 years with pancreatic cancer. Some clones in this sample may be carry-over from other donors' samples. The sequences come from peripheral blood, collected from a patient treated with proton-based radiotherapy. The V gene is TRBV7-2, the J gene TRBJ2-7, with 8 bases aligning to TRBD2. CDR3 sequence reads: CASSFTSGSSYEQYF. CDR3 DNA sequence: TGTGCCAGCAGCTTCACTAGCGGAAGCTCCTACGAGCAGTACTTC.